The T cell receptor (beta chain) described here comes from a study of blood T cell repertoires in COVID-19. The wider study: Acute-phase and convalescent COVID-19 samples originated in the United States, Italy and Spain.

Under the authors' procedure: Scientists estimated how many nucleated cells there were by amplifying reference gene primers. Assay: immunoSEQ multiplex PCR; the TCRdb copy retains only in-frame clones and omits some. V, J and clone size reflect that table, while D and trimming were determined from the DNA. The data contain about 150,000 clones, 65% to 90% of them seen just once; the ten biggest clones take up over 10%. This CDR3 is built from 17 residues. Looked up from germline, CDR1 is PRHDT and CDR2 is FYEKMQ (reference sequence). V trimming: 4 bases; J trimming: 5 bases; junction bases outside the gene matches: 12.

This receptor was obtained from a woman in her sixties with COVID-19, enrolled during active disease. V is TRBV13 and J is TRBJ2-5; 11 bases are a match to TRBD2. The sequencing input was peripheral blood. CDR3 sequence reads: CASSSTSLAGGPETQYF. The CDR3 nucleotides read TGTGCCAGCAGCTCGACTTCTTTAGCGGGAGGGCCGGAGACCCAGTACTTC.